This T cell receptor (beta chain) was observed in a study of CD8+ T cells in alopecia areata. The study team obtained lesional scalp punch biopsies and peripheral blood from alopecia areata patients. Turning to this clone: At one end the junction does not follow the germline gene, possibly because of a read error.

Germline CDR1 reads SSHAT; CDR2 reads FNYEAQ (reference sequence). The CDR3 contains 15 residues. Once RNA had been extracted, it was reverse transcribed into cDNA to act as the sequencing template. Profiling relied on immunoSEQ multiplex PCR, and the TCRdb table lists in-frame clones only, not all of them. The table lists about 180,000 clones, around 50% of them singletons, with about 15% in the top ten. The source material was CD4+ T cells sorted from blood, sampled at week 0. The chain links TRBV7-7 to TRBJ2-5; 7 bases map to TRBD2. This receptor was taken from a human donor with alopecia areata. This CDR3 is CASSLSRGVRETQYF. The CDR3 region has the DNA TGTGCTAGCAGCTTAAGTCGGGGGGTCCGGGAGACCCAGTACTTC.